Reported below is one T cell receptor (beta chain). This entry comes from a study of T cell changes during pregnancy in multiple sclerosis. Germline CDR1 MNHNS, CDR2 SASEGT. The CDR3 contains 13 residues. V lost 3 bases, J lost 4 bases, and 7 bases lay in between. Generated by immunoSEQ multiplex PCR, the TCRdb table keeps only in-frame clones and is missing some. Of about 20,000 clones listed, under 95% were seen once; the top ten hold around 0.69%. The V gene is TRBV6-1, the J gene TRBJ2-1; TRBD1 might be the D (5 bases). This receptor was taken from a female donor in good health, enrolled as a control in a pregnancy study. The source was CD4+ T cells from peripheral blood mononuclear cells, collected in the third trimester of pregnancy. CDR3 amino acids: CASSERTYNEQFF. The CDR3 nucleotides are TGTGCCAGCAGTGAGAGGACATACAATGAGCAGTTCTTC.